The 21 T cell receptor beta chains reported below all come from one sample, sequenced in a study of cytotoxic CD8 clonotypes in ibrutinib-treated CLL. Method: immunoSEQ multiplex PCR; TCRdb's copy keeps in-frame clones and lacks some. Seen here are some 92,000 clones, 60% to 80% observed once, and the top ten hold roughly 25%. The sample was PBMCs, taken after 24 months of ibrutinib treatment. These receptors all come from a human donor with chronic lymphocytic leukemia.

The rearrangement links TRBV6-1 to TRBJ1-4, with 8 bases lining up with TRBD1. This CDR3 region has 16 residues. Looked up from germline, CDR1 is MNHNS and CDR2 is SASEGT. V shed 2 bases and J 5 bases; nucleotides not matched to a gene: 7. CDR3 in DNA: TGTGCCAGCAGTGAAAACATTGGGACAGGCAATGAAAAACTGTTTTTT. It codes for CASSENIGTGNEKLFF.

This clone was recorded once. The chain couples TRBV28 to TRBJ2-7; D may correspond to TRBD1 or TRBD2 (7 bases each). This CDR3 spans 15 amino acids. Germline lookup yields CDR1 MDHEN and CDR2 SYDVKM. V gave up 8 bases and J gave up 5 bases, with 22 bases separating them. The CDR3 reads CASGGAGDSINEQYF. The CDR3 nucleotides read TGTGCCAGCGGTGGCGCGGGGGACAGTATCAACGAGCAGTACTTC.

The chain has TRBV5-1 and TRBJ2-5, with TRBD1 as a possible D gene (6 bases). Germline V gene lookup returns CDR1 SGHRS and CDR2 YFSETQ. V was trimmed by 2 bases and J by 2 bases, leaving 13 bases between them. This CDR3 has 15 amino acids. In nucleotides, the CDR3 is TGCGCCAGCAGCTTTTACATCGGACAGCAAGAGACCCAGTACTTC. Protein product: CASSFYIGQQETQYF.

This clone was observed once. The chain has TRBV27 and TRBJ2-1, with TRBD2 matching over 11 bases. V lost 3 bases, J lost 7 bases, and 8 bases stayed unmatched. In germline, CDR1 is MNHEY, CDR2 SMNVEV (reference sequence). The CDR3 has 16 amino acids. This CDR3 reads CASSFYRSGGANEQFF. DNA of the CDR3: TGTGCCAGCAGTTTTTATCGTAGCGGGGGGGCTAATGAGCAGTTCTTC.

CDR3 DNA: TGTGCCAGCAGTTACTCCGGGACAGGGCGTGAGACCCAGTACTTC. Residues: CASSYSGTGRETQYF. The V gene is TRBV6-5, the J gene TRBJ2-5, with TRBD1 matching 9 bases. CDR1 MNHEY and CDR2 SVGAGI come from the germline V gene. The junction had 4 bases not matched to a gene; V was cut back by 0 bases and J by 5 bases. The CDR3 runs 15 residues.

This clone has just a few counts. This chain connects TRBV9 to TRBJ1-2; D is unclear. This CDR3 contains 14 residues. Germline V lookup: CDR1 SGDLS, CDR2 YYNGEE. Trimming pared 3 bases from V and 4 bases from J, leaving 13 bases between. CDR3 region: CASSEGLKVYGYTF. CDR3 sequence (DNA): TGTGCCAGCAGCGAAGGACTGAAGGTCTATGGCTACACCTTC.

This clone was detected only once. The V gene is TRBV28, the J gene TRBJ1-5, with D possibly TRBD1 on 5 matching bases. The V end was cut by 6 bases, the J end by 6 bases, with 12 bases between. Germline CDR1 MDHEN, CDR2 SYDVKM. This CDR3 has 13 residues. The CDR3 DNA reads as TGTGCCAGCAGACGGGACGTCGGTCAGCCCCAGCATTTT. It codes for CASRRDVGQPQHF.

The V gene is TRBV6-6, the J gene TRBJ1-3; D gene ambiguous. Trimming removed 5 bases from V and 1 base from J, with 3 bases in between. Germline CDR1 reads MNHNY; CDR2 reads SVGAGI (reference sequence). The CDR3 length is 12 residues. CDR3 loop: CASSGSGNTIYF. The CDR3 nucleotides read TGTGCCAGCAGTGGATCTGGAAACACCATATATTTT.

The V gene is TRBV5-6, the J gene TRBJ1-3, with D perhaps TRBD1 (5 bases). Looked up from germline, CDR1 is SGHDT and CDR2 is YYEEEE. The V end lost 4 bases, the J end lost 0 bases, and 11 bases lay between the germline ends. The CDR3 has 15 residues. CDR3 in amino acids: CASSRGTVSGNTIYF. The CDR3, as DNA: TGTGCCAGCAGCCGGGGGACCGTCTCTGGAAACACCATATATTTT.

The chain links TRBV30 to TRBJ2-5; perhaps TRBD2 as D (6 bases). V lost 1 base to trimming and J lost 1 base, with 10 bases between them. Germline loops: CDR1 GTSNPN, CDR2 SVGIG (reference sequence). The CDR3 extends over 14 amino acids. CDR3: CAWSGTSRQETQYF. CDR3 bases: TGTGCCTGGAGTGGTACTAGCCGCCAAGAGACCCAGTACTTC.

The chain joins TRBV4-2 to TRBJ2-3; 12 nucleotides agree with TRBD2. The CDR3 consists of 18 residues. V lost 3 bases and J lost 2; bases outside the gene matches: 9. Germline CDR1 and CDR2: LGHNA and YNFKEQ. The DNA of the CDR3 is TGTGCCAGCAGCCAGGAAAGACTAGCGGGAGTTTACACAGATACGCAGTATTTT. Its protein is CASSQERLAGVYTDTQYF.

The rearrangement joins TRBV5-4 to TRBJ2-1; D is possibly TRBD1 (5 bases). Trimming removed 2 bases from V and 6 bases from J, with 15 bases in between. CDR1 is SGHNT and CDR2 is YYREEE in the germline V gene (reference sequence). The CDR3 extends over 15 amino acids. The CDR3 coding sequence is TGTGCCAGCAGCTTTGGGCAGGGCCTGGGCAATGAGCAGTTCTTC. Its protein is CASSFGQGLGNEQFF.

This chain links TRBV5-6 with TRBJ1-4; TRBD1 agrees at 9 bases. CDR3 length: 14 amino acids. V lost 5 bases to trimming and J lost 7 bases; unmatched junction nucleotides: 6. Germline assignment: CDR1 SGHDT and CDR2 YYEEEE. The CDR3 protein is CASSYRQGVEKLFF. Written as DNA, the CDR3 is TGTGCCAGCAGTTATAGACAGGGGGTTGAAAAACTGTTTTTT.

The chain employs TRBV14 and TRBJ1-6; 7 bases fit TRBD1. V dropped 4 bases and J dropped 9; count of bases not matched to a gene: 6. The length of the CDR3 is 14 residues. Germline V gene sequence: CDR1 SGHDN, CDR2 FVKESK. The chain's CDR3 is CASSLIQGSSPLHF. CDR3 sequence (DNA): TGTGCCAGCAGCCTCATACAGGGGTCTTCACCCCTCCACTTT. Together with reference TRBV14 and TRBJ1-6, the CDR3 gives the full variable domain: EAGVTQFPSHSVIEKGQTVTLRCDPISGHDNLYWYRRVMGKEIKFLLHFVKESKQDESGMPNNRFLAERTGGTYSTLKVQPAELEDSGVYFCASSLIQGSSPLHFGNGTRLTVT.

The chain joins TRBV11-3 to TRBJ2-1; 9 positions agree with TRBD2. V dropped 1 base and J dropped 6; count of bases not matched to a gene: 4. CDR1 and CDR2 (germline): SGHNT, YENEEA. This CDR3 spans 15 amino acids. This chain's CDR3 is CASSLGGRDSNEQFF. For the CDR3, the DNA is TGTGCCAGCAGCTTAGGCGGGAGGGATTCCAATGAGCAGTTCTTC.

The V and J genes are TRBV18 and TRBJ1-4; 8 bases line up with TRBD1. Trimming removed 2 bases from V and 4 bases from J; junction bases left unmatched: 3. The germline gives CDR1 KGHSH, CDR2 LQKENI. The CDR3 runs to 15 residues. This CDR3 is CASSPSGQGNEKLFF. The CDR3, as DNA: TGTGCCAGCTCACCATCCGGACAGGGTAATGAAAAACTGTTTTTT.

This clone was recorded many times. The junction shows a germline mismatch at one end, possibly a read error. V is TRBV2 and J is TRBJ2-1, with TRBD2 matching over 13 bases. This CDR3 is 14 amino acids long. Looked up from germline, CDR1 is SNHLY and CDR2 is FYNNEI. The CDR3 DNA sequence: TGTGCCAGCAGTGAGAGGTGGACTAGCGGGAGAGGTGTCTTC. It yields the protein CASSERWTSGRGVF. Using reference TRBV2 and TRBJ2-1 for the parts outside the CDR3, the full variable domain is EPEVTQTPSHQVTQMGQEVILRCVPISNHLYFYWYRQILGQKVEFLVSFYNNEISEKSEIFDDQFSVERPDGSNFTLKIRSTKLEDSAMYFCASSERWTSGRGVFGPGTRLTVL.

Concerning this clone: An end of the junction differs from the germline gene, which may be a read error. The chain uses TRBV25-1 and TRBJ2-1; possible D gene TRBD1, 6 bases. Germline V gives CDR1 MGHDK, CDR2 SYGVNS. The CDR3 loop spans 13 amino acids. The CDR3 here is CASSKSGHLGQLF. Here the CDR3 DNA reads TGTGCCAGTTCTAAATCGGGACACCTAGGGCAGCTCTTC.

The rearrangement joins TRBV27 to TRBJ2-7; 7 nucleotides line up with TRBD2. Unmatched junction bases numbered 24, after V lost 2 bases and J lost 5 bases. Germline values: CDR1 MNHEY, CDR2 SMNVEV (reference sequence). The CDR3 has 20 amino acids. CDR3 protein: CASSLNPYRWEGRPSDEQYF. The CDR3 nucleotides read TGTGCCAGCAGTTTAAACCCCTACCGCTGGGAGGGCCGGCCGTCGGACGAGCAGTACTTC.

V and J are TRBV7-6 and TRBJ2-5; 10 nucleotides line up with TRBD1. V dropped 5 bases and J dropped 5; count of bases not matched to a gene: 11. The CDR3 sequence is 16 residues long. CDR1 is SGHVS and CDR2 is FNYEAQ in the germline V gene. CDR3 DNA: TGTGCCAGCAGCCCTCCTGGGACAGGGGTAACGGAGACCCAGTACTTC. This gives the protein CASSPPGTGVTETQYF.

The V and J genes are TRBV18 and TRBJ2-7; D unclear. With 3 bases removed from V and 3 bases from J, the gap between germline ends came to 15 bases. Germline assignment: CDR1 KGHSH and CDR2 LQKENI. There are 15 residues in the CDR3. The CDR3 is CASSPVDRFDYEQYF. DNA of the CDR3: TGTGCCAGCTCACCTGTGGACCGATTCGACTACGAGCAGTACTTC.